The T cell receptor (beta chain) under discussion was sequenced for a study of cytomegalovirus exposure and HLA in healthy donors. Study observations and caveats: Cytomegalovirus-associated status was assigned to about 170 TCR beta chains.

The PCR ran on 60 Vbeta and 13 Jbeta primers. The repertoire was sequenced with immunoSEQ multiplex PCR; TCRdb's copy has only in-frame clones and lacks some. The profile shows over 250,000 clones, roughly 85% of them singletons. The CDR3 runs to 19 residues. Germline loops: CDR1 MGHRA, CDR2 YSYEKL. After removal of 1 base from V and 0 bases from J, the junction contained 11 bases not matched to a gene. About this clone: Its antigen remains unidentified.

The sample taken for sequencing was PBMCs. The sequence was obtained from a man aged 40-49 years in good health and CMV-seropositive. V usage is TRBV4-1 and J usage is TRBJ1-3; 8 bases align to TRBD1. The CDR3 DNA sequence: TGCGCCAGCAGCCAAGTCCTTTCGGACAGGGCTAGCTCTGGAAACACCATATATTTT. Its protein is CASSQVLSDRASSGNTIYF.